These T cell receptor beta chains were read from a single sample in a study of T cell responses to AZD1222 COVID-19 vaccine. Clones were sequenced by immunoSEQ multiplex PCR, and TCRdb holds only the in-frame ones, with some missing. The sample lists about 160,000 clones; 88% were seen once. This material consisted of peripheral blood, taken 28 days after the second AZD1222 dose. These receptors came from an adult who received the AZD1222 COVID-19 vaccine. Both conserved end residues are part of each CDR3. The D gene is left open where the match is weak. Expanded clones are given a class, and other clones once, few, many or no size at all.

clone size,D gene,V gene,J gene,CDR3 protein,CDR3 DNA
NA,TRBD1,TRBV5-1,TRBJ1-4,CASSLAGTVTEKLFF,TGCGCCAGCAGCTTGGCGGGGACAGTGACAGAAAAACTGTTTTTT
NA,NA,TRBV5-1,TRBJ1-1,CASKVGPQNTEAFF,TGCGCCAGCAAGGTTGGTCCCCAGAACACTGAAGCTTTCTTT
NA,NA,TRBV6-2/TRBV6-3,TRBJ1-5,CASSTKETQHF,TGTGCCAGCAGTACAAAGGAAACCCAGCATTTT
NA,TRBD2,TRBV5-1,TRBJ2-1,CASSLTGGGYNEQFF,TGCGCCAGCAGCCTGACGGGGGGTGGCTACAATGAGCAGTTCTTC
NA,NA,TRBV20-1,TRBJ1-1,CSARGKGEAFF,TGCAGTGCTAGAGGTAAAGGGGAAGCTTTCTTT
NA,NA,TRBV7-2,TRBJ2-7,CASSFSRLTYEQYF,TGTGCCAGCAGCTTCTCGAGGTTGACCTACGAGCAGTACTTC
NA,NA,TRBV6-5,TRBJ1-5,CASRTYSNQPQHF,TGTGCCAGCAGGACTTATAGCAATCAGCCCCAGCATTTT
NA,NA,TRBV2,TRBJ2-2,CASGGATGELFF,TGTGCCAGCGGGGGGGCAACCGGGGAGCTGTTTTTT
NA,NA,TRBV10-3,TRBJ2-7,CAISESTTGSSYEQYF,TGTGCCATCAGTGAGTCGACGACGGGGAGCTCCTACGAGCAGTACTTC
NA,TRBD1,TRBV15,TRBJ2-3,CATSRDLAGGADTQYF,TGTGCCACCAGCAGAGATCTCGCAGGGGGCGCAGATACGCAGTATTTT
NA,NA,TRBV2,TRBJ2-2,CASSDRPTGELFF,TGTGCCAGCAGTGACCGCCCCACCGGGGAGCTGTTTTTT
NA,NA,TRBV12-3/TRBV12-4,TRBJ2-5,CASSWSKETQYF,TGTGCCAGCAGTTGGAGTAAGGAGACCCAGTACTTC
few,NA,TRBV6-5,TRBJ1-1,CASRNLDEEAFF,TGTGCCAGCAGGAACTTAGATGAGGAGGCTTTCTTT
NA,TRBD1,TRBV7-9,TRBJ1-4,CASSPRQGLGEKLFF,TGTGCCAGCAGTCCTAGACAGGGCCTTGGTGAAAAACTGTTTTTT
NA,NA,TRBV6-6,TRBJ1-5,CASSYDGGAGQPQHF,TGTGCCAGCAGTTACGATGGGGGGGCCGGGCAGCCCCAGCATTTT
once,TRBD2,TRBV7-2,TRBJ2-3,CASSLGSGQTDTQYF,TGTGCCAGCAGCTTAGGTAGCGGGCAAACAGATACGCAGTATTTT
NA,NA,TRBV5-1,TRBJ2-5,CASSFGLLDAVIQETQYF,TGCGCCAGCAGCTTTGGGTTACTCGACGCGGTGATCCAAGAGACCCAGTACTTC
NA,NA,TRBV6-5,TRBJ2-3,CASSYSGDTQYF,TGTGCCAGCAGTTACTCGGGCGATACGCAGTATTTT
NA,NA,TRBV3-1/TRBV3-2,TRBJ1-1,CASTTGQGRGTEAFF,TGTGCCAGCACGACGGGGCAGGGGAGGGGAACTGAAGCTTTCTTT
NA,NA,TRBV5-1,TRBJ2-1,CASREGFVGNEQFF,TGCGCCAGCAGGGAGGGATTCGTGGGCAATGAGCAGTTCTTC
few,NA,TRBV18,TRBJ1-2,CASSPLMALADYGYTF,TGTGCCAGCTCACCACTGATGGCCTTGGCTGACTATGGCTACACCTTC
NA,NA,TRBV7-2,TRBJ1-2,CASSLYSSGARGYTF,TGTGCCAGCAGCTTATATTCCTCGGGGGCTCGAGGCTACACCTTC
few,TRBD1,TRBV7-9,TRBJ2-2,CASSKTGEDTGELFF,TGTGCCAGCAGCAAGACAGGGGAGGACACCGGGGAGCTGTTTTTT
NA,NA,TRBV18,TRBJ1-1,CASSPPSQGSGTEAFF,TGTGCCAGCTCACCACCGAGCCAGGGTTCAGGCACTGAAGCTTTCTTT
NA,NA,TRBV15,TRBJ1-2,CATSRGQSYGYTF,TGTGCCACCAGCAGAGGGCAGAGCTATGGCTACACCTTC
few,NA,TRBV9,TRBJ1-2,CASSYKTTGNYGYTF,TGTGCCAGCAGCTACAAAACCACGGGGAACTATGGCTACACCTTC
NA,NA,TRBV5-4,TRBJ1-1,CASSLAGRQANTEAFF,TGTGCCAGCAGCTTGGCCGGTCGGCAGGCGAACACTGAAGCTTTCTTT
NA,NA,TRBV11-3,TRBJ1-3,CASSRGSGNTIYF,TGTGCCAGCAGTCGAGGGTCTGGAAACACCATATATTTT
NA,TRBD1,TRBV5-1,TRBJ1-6,CASSTGEYNSPLHF,TGCGCCAGCAGTACAGGGGAGTATAATTCACCCCTCCACTTT
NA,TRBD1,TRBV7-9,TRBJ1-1,CASSSGLSQGGTEAFF,TGTGCCAGCAGCTCCGGTTTGTCGCAGGGGGGGACTGAAGCTTTCTTT
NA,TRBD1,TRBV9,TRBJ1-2,CASSVGTGLAGYTF,TGTGCCAGCAGCGTAGGGACAGGGTTGGCTGGCTACACCTTC
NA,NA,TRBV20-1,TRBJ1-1,CSGGWPEAFF,TGCAGTGGAGGGTGGCCTGAAGCTTTCTTT